This T cell receptor (beta chain) was obtained from a study of lymphopenia after photon versus proton radiotherapy. General study findings and limits: After lymphocyte nadir, photon-treated repertoires showed oligoclonal expansion, especially CD8+ Temra. Under photons, naive T cells and diversity fell while effector/memory populations rose. In patients who died, overall survival fell as post-nadir TCR diversity dropped more.

Points on this clone: Its antigen is currently unknown.

TCRdb keeps only in-frame clones here, not all; method: immunoSEQ multiplex PCR. The sample has roughly 25,000 clones, 80% to 85% seen once. With 1 base removed from V and 1 base from J, the gap between germline ends came to 19 bases. The CDR3 has 18 residues. Looked up from germline, CDR1 is LNHDA and CDR2 is SQIVND (reference sequence). The TCR sequence derives from a woman between 65 and 79 years old with pancreatic cancer. The starting material was peripheral blood, obtained from a patient treated with proton-based radiotherapy. V usage is TRBV19 and J usage is TRBJ1-2; maybe TRBD1 (6 bases). This CDR3 is CASSIGGLGQTLNYGYTF. The CDR3 region has the DNA TGTGCCAGTAGTATAGGGGGGCTCGGGCAGACCCTTAACTATGGCTACACCTTC. Complete variable domain (other parts from reference TRBV19 and TRBJ1-2): DGGITQSPKYLFRKEGQNVTLSCEQNLNHDAMYWYRQDPGQGLRLIYYSQIVNDFQKGDIAEGYSVSREKKESFPLTVTSAQKNPTAFYLCASSIGGLGQTLNYGYTFGSGTRLTVV.